This passage covers 27 T cell receptor beta chains from one sample sequenced in a study of T cell responses to AZD1222 COVID-19 vaccine. Sequenced by immunoSEQ multiplex PCR; TCRdb stores in-frame clones only, minus some. The sample consists of approximately 99,000 clones, more than 70% of them appearing once. The source was peripheral blood, collected on day 0 of AZD1222 vaccination. These receptor sequences come from an adult in good health.

The gene calls are TRBV5-1 and TRBJ2-1; 9 bases line up with TRBD1. The CDR3 is 14 residues long. In germline, CDR1 is SGHRS, CDR2 YFSETQ. Losses at the gene ends were 4 bases for V and 5 bases for J; bases not matched to a gene: 4. The CDR3 DNA is TGCGCCAGCAGCCAAGGGACAGGGAACAATGAGCAGTTCTTC. This encodes CASSQGTGNNEQFF.

The chain has TRBV25-1 and TRBJ2-7, with 8 nucleotides matching TRBD2. The CDR3 is made up of 16 amino acids. Unmatched junction bases numbered 9, after V lost 5 bases and J lost 0 bases. Germline assignment: CDR1 MGHDK and CDR2 SYGVNS. CDR3 region: CASSFPASGHSYEQYF. CDR3 coding DNA: TGTGCCAGCAGTTTTCCGGCTAGCGGGCACTCCTACGAGCAGTACTTC.

V gene TRBV9 combines with J gene TRBJ2-7, with TRBD1 matching over 8 bases. Germline V gene sequence: CDR1 SGDLS, CDR2 YYNGEE. The CDR3 is 14 amino acids. Germline trimming cut 4 bases from V and 1 base from J; bases unmatched to any gene: 4. The DNA for the CDR3 is TGTGCCAGCAGCTATGGGGACAGGTCCTACGAGCAGTACTTC. This gives the protein CASSYGDRSYEQYF.

V and J are TRBV27 and TRBJ1-2; D might be TRBD1 (6 bases). The CDR3 consists of 14 residues. Germline V CDR1 and CDR2: MNHEY, SMNVEV (reference sequence). V lost 5 bases and J lost 7, with 17 bases in between. CDR3 region: CASSPVGGGFGYTF. DNA of the CDR3: TGTGCCAGCAGTCCCGTAGGGGGTGGCTTTGGCTACACCTTC.

The chain couples TRBV7-2 to TRBJ1-6; D might be TRBD1 (5 bases). CDR3 length equals 14 residues. CDR1 and CDR2 (germline): SGHTA, FQGNSA. V was trimmed by 4 bases and J by 8 bases, leaving 12 bases between them. CDR3 region: CASSSGTDHSPLHF. Here the CDR3 DNA reads TGTGCCAGCAGCTCTGGGACGGACCATTCACCCCTCCACTTT.

The rearrangement joins TRBV24-1 to TRBJ1-2, with D maybe TRBD1 (6 bases). The CDR3 loop spans 14 amino acids. Between the trimmed V and J ends, which lost 3 bases and 8 bases, there was a span of 15 bases. The germline gives CDR1 KGHDR, CDR2 SFDVKD. In DNA form, the CDR3 reads TGTGCCACCAGTGATAACACAGGGCCGAGAGGCTACACCTTC. Translating it yields CATSDNTGPRGYTF.

The V gene is TRBV28, the J gene TRBJ1-5, with D possibly matching TRBD1 (5 bases). The V end lost 3 bases, the J end lost 7 bases, and 22 bases lay between the germline ends. Germline loops: CDR1 MDHEN, CDR2 SYDVKM. The CDR3 runs 17 residues. CDR3 sequence reads: CASSFLARDFREQPQHF. The CDR3 bases are TGTGCCAGCAGTTTTTTGGCCCGGGACTTTAGGGAACAGCCCCAGCATTTT.

The rearrangement links TRBV10-2 to TRBJ1-1; 8 nucleotides line up with TRBD1. Looked up from germline, CDR1 is WSHSY and CDR2 is SAAADI. This CDR3 comprises 14 residues. J lost 5 bases, V lost 5 bases, and 7 bases had no gene match. The CDR3 loop reads CASSTDRGWTEAFF. Written as DNA, the CDR3 is TGCGCCAGCAGTACCGACAGGGGATGGACTGAAGCTTTCTTT.

The V gene is TRBV15, the J gene TRBJ2-5, with 13 bases lining up with TRBD2. The CDR3 runs to 16 residues. V dropped 1 base and J dropped 3; count of bases not matched to a gene: 2. Germline values: CDR1 LNHNV, CDR2 YYDKDF (reference sequence). This CDR3 is CATSRGTSGGKETQYF. CDR3 sequence (DNA): TGTGCCACCAGCAGAGGGACTAGCGGGGGCAAAGAGACCCAGTACTTC.

The CDR3 region is CASSLQGVPYGYTF. The CDR3 DNA reads as TGTGCCAGCAGCTTACAGGGGGTGCCCTATGGCTACACCTTC. The rearrangement links TRBV13 to TRBJ1-2; 7 bases are a match to TRBD1. CDR3 length: 14 amino acids. V lost 2 bases, J lost 4 bases, and 4 bases stayed unmatched. The germline V gene encodes CDR1 PRHDT and CDR2 FYEKMQ (reference sequence). Full variable domain (rest looked up from reference TRBV13 and TRBJ1-2): AAGVIQSPRHLIKEKRETATLKCYPIPRHDTVYWYQQGPGQDPQFLISFYEKMQSDKGSIPDRFSAQQFSDYHSELNMSSLELGDSALYFCASSLQGVPYGYTFGSGTRLTVV.

This chain uses TRBV19 with TRBJ1-1, with 12 positions matching TRBD1. The CDR3 is 14 amino acids. Germline CDR1 reads LNHDA; CDR2 reads SQIVND (reference sequence). V shed 5 bases and J 6 bases; nucleotides not matched to a gene: 4. CDR3: CASSPGTGGSEAFF. The DNA for the CDR3 is TGTGCCAGTAGTCCCGGGACAGGGGGCTCTGAAGCTTTCTTT.

The V and J genes are TRBV19 and TRBJ2-5, with 7 bases aligning to TRBD2. The V gene's germline CDR1 is LNHDA and CDR2 SQIVND (reference sequence). V trimming: 5 bases; J trimming: 2 bases; junction bases outside the gene matches: 8. This CDR3 has 15 residues. The CDR3, as DNA: TGTGCCAGTAGTCCTGGGACTACCTCACAAGAGACCCAGTACTTC. It encodes CASSPGTTSQETQYF. Full variable domain (outside the CDR3, taken from reference TRBV19 and TRBJ2-5): DGGITQSPKYLFRKEGQNVTLSCEQNLNHDAMYWYRQDPGQGLRLIYYSQIVNDFQKGDIAEGYSVSREKKESFPLTVTSAQKNPTAFYLCASSPGTTSQETQYFGPGTRLLVL.

The chain is built from TRBV5-1 and TRBJ1-4; 8 bases fit TRBD1. The CDR3 consists of 15 residues. Trimming removed 4 bases from V and 6 bases from J; junction bases left unmatched: 8. Looked up from germline, CDR1 is SGHRS and CDR2 is YFSETQ. The CDR3 is CASSAQTGDHEKLFF. The CDR3, as DNA: TGCGCCAGCAGCGCCCAGACAGGGGACCATGAAAAACTGTTTTTT.

This rearrangement joins TRBV4-3 to TRBJ1-4, with D maybe TRBD1 (5 bases). Trimming took off 0 bases at V and 2 bases at J, with 16 bases between the two ends. The V gene's germline CDR1 is LGHNA and CDR2 YSLEER. There are 18 residues in the CDR3. The CDR3 DNA reads as TGCGCCAGCAGCCAAGATGGGGCAGGGCGGTGGACTAATGAAAAACTGTTTTTT. This translates into CASSQDGAGRWTNEKLFF.

This chain uses TRBV29-1 with TRBJ2-5; D is tentatively TRBD1 or TRBD2 (5 bases each). This CDR3 spans 13 amino acids. Trimming pared 5 bases from V and 3 bases from J, leaving 13 bases between. Germline lookup yields CDR1 SQVTM and CDR2 ANQGSEA. The CDR3 DNA sequence: TGCAGCGTTAGAGGGGCAGGGAAAGAGACCCAGTACTTC. This encodes CSVRGAGKETQYF.

The chain combines TRBV5-1 with TRBJ2-5; no definite D call. Deletions cut 0 bases from V and 4 bases from J, with 13 bases between. Germline CDR1 is SGHRS and CDR2 is YFSETQ. CDR3 length: 15 amino acids. The CDR3 is CASSLETPRIETQYF. The CDR3, as DNA: TGCGCCAGCAGCTTGGAGACACCGAGGATAGAGACCCAGTACTTC.

The rearrangement links TRBV3-1 (or the pseudogene TRBV3-2) to TRBJ1-1; no clear D. The germline V and J ends were trimmed by 0 bases and 1 base, with 3 bases remaining between them. CDR3 length equals 13 residues. Germline V gene data show CDR1 as LGHDT and CDR2 as YNNKEL (reference sequence). CDR3: CASSQEWNTEAFF. The CDR3 bases are TGTGCCAGCAGCCAAGAATGGAACACTGAAGCTTTCTTT.

The chain has TRBV15 and TRBJ2-1; a weak D match, TRBD2 (7 bases). V gave up 0 bases and J gave up 9 bases, with 12 bases separating them. Germline CDR1 is LNHNV and CDR2 is YYDKDF (reference sequence). The CDR3 contains 14 residues. The CDR3 reads CATSRDGGGGEQFF. Here the CDR3 DNA reads TGTGCCACCAGCAGAGATGGCGGGGGCGGTGAGCAGTTCTTC. Full variable domain (rest looked up from reference TRBV15 and TRBJ2-1): DAMVIQNPRYQVTQFGKPVTLSCSQTLNHNVMYWYQQKSSQAPKLLFHYYDKDFNNEADTPDNFQSRRPNTSFCFLDIRSPGLGDTAMYLCATSRDGGGGEQFFGPGTRLTVL.

The chain couples TRBV5-1 to TRBJ2-5; 7 bases are shared with TRBD2. V lost 0 bases to trimming and J lost 1 base; unmatched junction nucleotides: 3. The CDR3 extends over 15 amino acids. Germline assignment: CDR1 SGHRS and CDR2 YFSETQ. CDR3 loop: CASSLAWGGQETQYF. CDR3 in DNA: TGCGCCAGCAGCTTGGCCTGGGGGGGCCAAGAGACCCAGTACTTC.

CDR3 coding DNA: TGTGCCATCAGTGACCGAGAATGGGACACTGAAGCTTTCTTT. Translating it yields CAISDREWDTEAFF. This rearrangement joins TRBV10-3 to TRBJ1-1; D uncertain. With 3 bases removed from V and 3 bases from J, the gap between germline ends came to 11 bases. The CDR3 spans 14 residues. Germline assignment: CDR1 ENHRY and CDR2 SYGVKD.

This clone was observed once. The rearrangement uses TRBV18 and TRBJ2-5; tentative D call: TRBD1 (6 bases). The germline V gene has CDR1 KGHSH and CDR2 LQKENI. V lost 3 bases, J lost 5 bases, and 7 bases lay in between. CDR3 size: 12 residues. CDR3 sequence (DNA): TGTGCCAGCTCACCCACAGGGGAGACCCAGTACTTC. Its protein product is CASSPTGETQYF.

The chain links TRBV10-1 to TRBJ2-7; 7 bases map to TRBD1. CDR1 and CDR2 from the germline V gene are WNHNN and SYGVQD (reference sequence). Unmatched junction bases numbered 7, after V lost 9 bases and J lost 2 bases. CDR3 length equals 13 residues. The CDR3: CASSDRAPYEQYF. The CDR3 nucleotides are TGCGCCAGTTCCGACAGGGCCCCCTACGAGCAGTACTTC.

The J gene is TRBJ1-5, the V gene TRBV7-2; D might be TRBD1 (5 bases). CDR1 is SGHTA and CDR2 is FQGNSA in the germline V gene. V was clipped by 5 bases and J by 10 bases, with 21 bases between them. The CDR3 is 15 residues long. DNA for the CDR3: TGTGCCAGCAGCCCAGAAGGGACTAACATACCCCCCCAGCATTTT. Translation gives CASSPEGTNIPPQHF.

The chain combines TRBV28 with TRBJ1-1; D is unresolved. The germline V gene has CDR1 MDHEN and CDR2 SYDVKM. V lost 8 bases and J 10 bases, leaving 23 bases between the germline ends. The CDR3 extends over 14 amino acids. CDR3 sequence reads: CASFLRNRPVGAFF. As DNA, the CDR3 is TGTGCCAGCTTTCTCCGCAACCGGCCCGTTGGAGCTTTCTTT.

The V gene is TRBV5-1, the J gene TRBJ1-3, with 8 bases matching TRBD1. The CDR3 contains 15 residues. The V gene's germline CDR1 is SGHRS and CDR2 YFSETQ. The J segment lost 7 bases and the V segment lost 0 bases, leaving 6 bases of the junction unmatched. The CDR3 DNA sequence: TGCGCCAGCAGCTTGGGAGGACAGGGATTTAACACCATATATTTT. Its protein product is CASSLGGQGFNTIYF. The full variable domain, rest sourced from reference TRBV5-1 and TRBJ1-3, is KAGVTQTPRYLIKTRGQQVTLSCSPISGHRSVSWYQQTPGQGLQFLFEYFSETQRNKGNFPGRFSGRQFSNSRSEMNVSTLELGDSALYLCASSLGGQGFNTIYFGEGSWLTVV.

V and J are TRBV19 and TRBJ1-5; tentative D call: TRBD1 (5 bases). Between the trimmed V and J ends, which lost 4 bases and 10 bases, there was a span of 20 bases. Germline V gene data show CDR1 as LNHDA and CDR2 as SQIVND (reference sequence). The CDR3 runs 15 residues. For the CDR3, the DNA is TGTGCCAGTAGTAACCCTCGAGGCAGGGAAGTACCCCAGCATTTT. Its protein product is CASSNPRGREVPQHF.

The CDR3 sequence: CASSLSVGSPLHF. The CDR3 bases are TGTGCCAGCAGTTTGTCCGTTGGTTCACCCCTCCACTTT. V gene TRBV12-3 or TRBV12-4 combines with J gene TRBJ1-6; D call uncertain. The CDR3 runs 13 residues. Trimming took off 3 bases at V and 9 bases at J, with 9 bases between the two ends.